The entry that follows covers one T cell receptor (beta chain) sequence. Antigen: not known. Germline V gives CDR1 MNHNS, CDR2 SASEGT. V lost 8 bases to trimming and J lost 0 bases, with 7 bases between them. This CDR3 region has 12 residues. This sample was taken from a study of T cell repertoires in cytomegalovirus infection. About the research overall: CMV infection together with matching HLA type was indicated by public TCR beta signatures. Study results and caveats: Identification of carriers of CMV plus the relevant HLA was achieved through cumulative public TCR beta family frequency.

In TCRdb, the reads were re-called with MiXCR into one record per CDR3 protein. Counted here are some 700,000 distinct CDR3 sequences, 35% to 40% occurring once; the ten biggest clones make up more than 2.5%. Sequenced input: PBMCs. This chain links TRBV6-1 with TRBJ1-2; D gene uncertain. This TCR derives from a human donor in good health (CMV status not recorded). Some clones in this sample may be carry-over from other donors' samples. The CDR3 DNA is TGTGCCAGCTTCTCGGCTAACTATGGCTACACCTTC. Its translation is CASFSANYGYTF.